The clone carrying this T cell receptor beta chain showed up just a few times. The data were obtained in a study of blood T cell repertoires in COVID-19. The overall study: Sample material is recorded as cDNA or gDNA derived from T cells, B-cell-depleted T cells, or PBMCs.

Sequencing was performed with immunoSEQ multiplex PCR; in TCRdb, only in-frame clones are kept and a portion is missing. The sample lists some 200,000 clones; about 80% were seen once. The CDR3 length is 14 residues. Germline trimming cut 0 bases from V and 6 bases from J; bases unmatched to any gene: 1. Germline V lookup: CDR1 SGDLS, CDR2 YYNGEE. The rearrangement links TRBV9 to TRBJ2-2, with 8 bases matching TRBD2. The receptor was isolated from a woman aged 60-75 years with acute COVID-19. Sequences were obtained from PBMCs or T cells enriched from blood (not recorded which). The CDR3 bases are TGTGCCAGCAGCGTAGCTAGCGGGCCCGGGGAGCTGTTTTTT. Translated: CASSVASGPGELFF.